This TCR beta chain was observed in a study of blood T cell repertoires in COVID-19. Study background: The origin of the acute and convalescent COVID-19 samples was the United States, Italy and Spain. Nucleic acid was either cDNA or gDNA, and it came from T cells, B-cell-depleted T cells, or PBMCs.

The CDR3 has 15 amino acids. Trimming cost V 7 bases and J 6 bases; bases outside gene matches: 14. The authors' processing: Estimated nucleated cell counts came from reference gene primer amplification. TCRdb's table, derived via immunoSEQ multiplex PCR, lists solely in-frame clones and lacks some. V and J calls plus clone size are reproduced from that table; the DNA served to infer D and trimming. The sample contains almost 350,000 clones, over 85% of which appear only once. Patients at the Seattle site were enrolled during active infection and followed longitudinally. The chain is built from TRBV23-1 and TRBJ2-7, with 8 bases aligning to TRBD1. TRBV23-1 is sorted into the ORF group, with uncertain function. The sequence came from a woman aged 55-70 years with COVID-19, enrolled during active disease. Sequencing was carried out using peripheral blood. The CDR3 sequence is CASTCYRDRSLEQYF. The CDR3 DNA is TGCGCCAGCACCTGCTACCGGGACAGGAGCCTCGAGCAGTACTTC.